This TCR beta chain was identified in a study of OX40 agonist ivuxolimab in advanced cancers. V was shortened by 4 bases and J by 1 base, with 16 bases between the two germline ends. Germline V lookup: CDR1 SNHLY, CDR2 FYNNEI. This CDR3 is built from 17 residues. The table came from immunoSEQ multiplex PCR; TCRdb's copy has only in-frame clones and leaves some out. In the table there are under 80,000 clones, around 90% of which are singletons. J is TRBJ2-2 and V is TRBV2; D may match TRBD1 or TRBD2 (5 bases each). The source was CD4+ or CD8+ T cells sorted from blood, collected in a trial of the OX40 agonist ivuxolimab. This TCR came from an adult with an advanced solid tumor such as melanoma, head and neck, liver or kidney cancer. CDR3 bases: TGTGCCAGCAGTGGGGGGACGGGCCGCGTGAACACCGGGGAGCTGTTTTTT. It translates to CASSGGTGRVNTGELFF.